This TCR beta chain derives from a study of response to subunit inactivated influenza vaccine (dated by TCRdb to 2016 to 2019). Some background on the complete study: Deep quantitative T cell receptor repertoire profiling was used in the study to track responses to a trivalent subunit inactivated influenza vaccine.

On the study overall, not on this receptor specifically: The authors suggested that each seasonal influenza vaccination may recruit only a limited number of new T cells.

Receptors were amplified or captured by RT-PCR. Sequencing instrument: Illumina HiSeq 2500. TCRdb reworked the public reads: Q25 trimming with fastp, MiXCR clone assembly, productive beta chains retained. Records with the same CDR3 protein are collapsed into one entry carrying the most frequent genes and DNA. This sample has almost 250,000 distinct CDR3 sequences in its table, and more than 9% of those were observed once. The leading ten clones occupy 7.8% of the sample. CDR1 is given as SNHLY and CDR2 as FYNNEI, both from the germline V gene. Inclusive of the bounding cysteine and phenylalanine, the CDR3 is 16 residues long. The DNA shown is the 48-base CDR3, in frame from base 1. V and J lose 8 bases and 0 bases, and a span of 18 bases separates them. This clonotype was counted ten times or more. Which antigen it targets is not known. Base quality data are lacking; no much larger clone is found one base away.

Here the chain combines TRBV2 and TRBJ2-3, with an unclear D gene assignment. Specimen: non-naive T cells sorted from PBMCs, collected roughly 15 days before vaccination. Reading the label with the study, this specimen's cell subset or site is: memory T cell fraction. The clonotype originates from a man aged 50-59 years who received an inactivated influenza vaccine. Donor details come from another sample of the same person, matched by shared clones. CDR3 reads: CASGTHIEASTDTQYF. The nucleotide sequence is given as TGTGCCAGCGGTACTCACATCGAGGCTAGCACAGATACGCAGTATTTT.